The rows below give T cell receptor beta chains drawn from one sample of a study of cytomegalovirus exposure and HLA in healthy donors. Profiled with immunoSEQ multiplex PCR; TCRdb holds only in-frame clones, not every one. Of 100,000 to 150,000 clones in the sample, roughly 91% are singletons; the top ten hold about 3%. Sequenced: PBMCs. The receptors were gathered from a young man in good health and CMV-seronegative. Each CDR3 is given with its conserved first and last residue. A D gene is named only where the DNA matches it firmly. The size of a clone is reported for some rows only, either as once, few or many, or as a class for expanded clones.

CDR3nt,CDR3aa,d_gene,v_gene,j_gene,abundance
TGTGCCAGCAATCGGGGGATGAACACTGAAGCTTTCTTT,CASNRGMNTEAFF,NA,TRBV19,TRBJ1-1,NA
TGTGCCAGCCGTCCATTCTTCTGGCGAAACCGGGACAGGGAGACCTACGAGCAGTACTTC,CASRPFFWRNRDRETYEQYF,TRBD1,TRBV2,TRBJ2-7,NA
TGCGCCAGCAGCCGAAGAAGCACAGTGAACACCGGGGAGCTGTTTTTT,CASSRRSTVNTGELFF,NA,TRBV4-3,TRBJ2-2,NA
TGTGCCAGCAGCGCGACCACAGGGGAGGTCTACGAGCAGTACTTC,CASSATTGEVYEQYF,NA,TRBV5-5,TRBJ2-7,NA
TGTGCCAGCAGCTCAGGGTTTGGAAATTCACCCCTCCACTTT,CASSSGFGNSPLHF,NA,TRBV7-8,TRBJ1-6,NA
TGTGCCAGCAGCGCTCAAACAGGGGGTGTCTATGGCTACACCTTC,CASSAQTGGVYGYTF,TRBD1,TRBV9,TRBJ1-2,NA
TGTGCCAGCAGCTCAGCGGGGGGCAATCAGCCCCAGCATTTT,CASSSAGGNQPQHF,NA,TRBV5-5,TRBJ1-5,NA
TGTGCCAGCAGCTTAGTTGGGACACGCTATGGCTACACCTTC,CASSLVGTRYGYTF,NA,TRBV7-2,TRBJ1-2,NA
TGTGCCAGCAGCCAAGGAAGGAGCTCCTACAATGAGCAGTTCTTC,CASSQGRSSYNEQFF,NA,TRBV4-2,TRBJ2-1,NA
TGTGCCAGTAGTATGGCCAGACAGAAGCAGTTCGTGGCTAACTATGGCTACACCTTC,CASSMARQKQFVANYGYTF,NA,TRBV19,TRBJ1-2,NA
TGTGCCAGCAGTTTTCCGGGTGCCTTCCAAGAGACCCAGTACTTC,CASSFPGAFQETQYF,NA,TRBV6-5,TRBJ2-5,NA
TGCGCCAGCAGCTTGTCGTACTATGGCTACACCTTC,CASSLSYYGYTF,NA,TRBV5-1,TRBJ1-2,few
TGCGCCAGCAGCCCGACAGGGGCCAGCACAGATACGCAGTATTTT,CASSPTGASTDTQYF,TRBD1,TRBV5-1,TRBJ2-3,NA
TGTGCCAGCAGTGAAAGACCGGGGGAGTCACCCCTCCACTTT,CASSERPGESPLHF,NA,TRBV6-4,TRBJ1-6,medium-sized
TGCGCCAGCAGCCAAGACCCCGGGTCCACCCAGTACTTC,CASSQDPGSTQYF,NA,TRBV4-1,TRBJ2-5,NA
TGTGCCAGCAGTGAAGCGAGGCAGGGGGCTAATTCACCCCTCCACTTT,CASSEARQGANSPLHF,TRBD1,TRBV2,TRBJ1-6,NA
TGTGCCAGCAGCCAAGGTAGCGGGGGCAACTACGAGCAGTACTTC,CASSQGSGGNYEQYF,TRBD2,TRBV4-2,TRBJ2-7,few
TGTGCCAGCAGTCGGACTACAGATGAAAAACTGTTTTTT,CASSRTTDEKLFF,NA,TRBV7-9,TRBJ1-4,once
TGTGCCATCAGAGCCTCTCGGGATGTGGAGATGAACACTGAAGCTTTCTTT,CAIRASRDVEMNTEAFF,NA,TRBV10-3,TRBJ1-1,NA
TGTGCCAGCAGCGAAGGACAGGGGGCTTACACTGAAGCTTTCTTT,CASSEGQGAYTEAFF,TRBD1,TRBV9,TRBJ1-1,NA
TGCGCCAGCAGCCAAGACGAGCGGTCTGAAAATGAGCAGTTCTTC,CASSQDERSENEQFF,NA,TRBV4-1,TRBJ2-1,NA
TGTGCCAGCAGCTTAAGTGCAAGACACAGGGATCGGAATCAGCCCCAGCATTTT,CASSLSARHRDRNQPQHF,NA,TRBV7-8,TRBJ1-5,NA
TGTGCCAGCAGCTTAATAGGGGATCAGCCCCAGCATTTT,CASSLIGDQPQHF,NA,TRBV7-9,TRBJ1-5,few
TGCGCCAGCAGCCAAACCGACAGGGAAGGCACCGGGGAGCTGTTTTTT,CASSQTDREGTGELFF,TRBD1,TRBV4-1,TRBJ2-2,NA
TGTGCCAGCAGCTTAAACACCCTCAGCTACGAGCAGTACTTC,CASSLNTLSYEQYF,NA,TRBV11-2,TRBJ2-7,once
TGTGCCAGCAGCTTCGAAAGGAGGACAACTAATGAAAAACTGTTTTTT,CASSFERRTTNEKLFF,NA,TRBV27,TRBJ1-4,NA
TGCGCCAGCGCCCGGCGTACCCAGCGCGATGAGCAGTTCTTC,CASARRTQRDEQFF,NA,TRBV10-1,TRBJ2-1,NA
TGTGCCAGCAGTGAGATTACGAGGACAGGGGGGTCACCCCTCCACTTT,CASSEITRTGGSPLHF,TRBD1,TRBV6-1,TRBJ1-6,NA
TGTGCCAGCAGCTTAAAACAGCCGAATGAAAAACTGTTTTTT,CASSLKQPNEKLFF,NA,TRBV7-9,TRBJ1-4,NA
TGTGCCAGCAGTTCCCTCGACAGGGTTTATGGCTACACCTTC,CASSSLDRVYGYTF,TRBD1,TRBV27,TRBJ1-2,NA
TGTGCCACCAGCGAGCCGCAGGGATCTGGGGCCAACGTCCTGACTTTC,CATSEPQGSGANVLTF,NA,TRBV15,TRBJ2-6,many
TGTGCCAGCAGAATTAATAGCAATCAGCCCCAGCATTTT,CASRINSNQPQHF,NA,TRBV2,TRBJ1-5,NA
TGCGCCAGCAGCTTGGCGGCGGTTTATTCCTACGAGCAGTACTTC,CASSLAAVYSYEQYF,NA,TRBV5-1,TRBJ2-7,NA
TGTGCCAGCAGCCCCTTCGACAGTGCTCTTGGGTACGAGCAGTACTTC,CASSPFDSALGYEQYF,NA,TRBV5-5,TRBJ2-7,NA
TGTGCCAGCAGGCCCGGTATCACAACTAATGAAAAACTGTTTTTT,CASRPGITTNEKLFF,NA,TRBV6-5,TRBJ1-4,NA
TGCGCCAGCAGTGAGACCTACTCCTACGAGCAGTACTTC,CASSETYSYEQYF,NA,TRBV10-2,TRBJ2-7,NA
TGTGCCAGCAGTTCAGACAGGGGGTACGAGCAGTACTTC,CASSSDRGYEQYF,TRBD1,TRBV6-5,TRBJ2-7,NA
TGCGCCAGCAGCAAGACAGGTGGGGCCAACGTCCTGACTTTC,CASSKTGGANVLTF,NA,TRBV5-1,TRBJ2-6,NA
TGTGCCAGCAGCTTAAGCCGCACAGATACGCAGTATTTT,CASSLSRTDTQYF,NA,TRBV7-2,TRBJ2-3,NA
TGTGCCAGCAGCCAAGCATTATTAACAGGGTTGAATGAGCAGTTCTTC,CASSQALLTGLNEQFF,NA,TRBV4-2,TRBJ2-1,NA
TGCGCCAGCAGCCAGTTACAGGGCTCTGGGGCCAACGTCCTGACTTTC,CASSQLQGSGANVLTF,NA,TRBV4-3,TRBJ2-6,once
TGTGCCAGCTCACCCAGACAGGGAATTGACTACAATGAGCAGTTCTTC,CASSPRQGIDYNEQFF,TRBD1,TRBV18,TRBJ2-1,NA
TGTGCCGCAAGACTGGAGACAGATACGCAGTATTTT,CAARLETDTQYF,NA,TRBV2,TRBJ2-3,NA
TGTGCCATCAGTGAGAACCGCATGGTATTGGGGGCCGGGACTGAAGCTTTCTTT,CAISENRMVLGAGTEAFF,NA,TRBV10-3,TRBJ1-1,NA
TGTGCCAGCACCCCCGCCGGGTTTGGCACAGATACGCAGTATTTT,CASTPAGFGTDTQYF,NA,TRBV27,TRBJ2-3,NA
TGTGCCAGCAGTGAAGGTCTAACCCCCTCCTACAATGAGCAGTTCTTC,CASSEGLTPSYNEQFF,NA,TRBV6-1,TRBJ2-1,NA
TGTGCCAGCAGCTCGCCCTTACTAGCGGGGGGGAAGTACGAGCAGTACTTC,CASSSPLLAGGKYEQYF,TRBD2,TRBV7-2,TRBJ2-7,NA
TGCGCCAGCAGCTTGCGAGGAGAGGGATTGAACACTGAAGCTTTCTTT,CASSLRGEGLNTEAFF,NA,TRBV5-1,TRBJ1-1,NA
TGCGCCAGCAGCCTCTCCCGACAGGGCACTGGAAACACTGAAGCTTTCTTT,CASSLSRQGTGNTEAFF,TRBD1,TRBV5-1,TRBJ1-1,NA
TGTGCCAGTAGCAGACAGGGAATCGCAGATACGCAGTATTTT,CASSRQGIADTQYF,TRBD1,TRBV19,TRBJ2-3,NA
TGTGCCAGTAGTACGGCCAGGCAGGGGGCTAGATACGAGCAGTACTTC,CASSTARQGARYEQYF,TRBD1,TRBV19,TRBJ2-7,NA
TGTGCCAGCAGTGAAGTCTGGGCTGGGCAGCCCCAGCATTTT,CASSEVWAGQPQHF,NA,TRBV2,TRBJ1-5,NA
TGTGCCAGCCGGGACGGGGGGTCCTACGAGCAGTACTTC,CASRDGGSYEQYF,TRBD2,TRBV19,TRBJ2-7,NA
TGTGCCAGCAGCCCGGGACTAGAGACCGGGGAGCTGTTTTTT,CASSPGLETGELFF,TRBD2,TRBV7-8,TRBJ2-2,few
TGTGCCATCAGTGCAGGGCCCCAAGAGACCCAGTACTTC,CAISAGPQETQYF,NA,TRBV10-3,TRBJ2-5,NA
TGTGCCAGCAGTCGGGCCTACGAGCAGTACTTC,CASSRAYEQYF,NA,TRBV25-1,TRBJ2-7,once
TGTGCCAGCAGTTCACCGGGACAGACCTACGAGCAGTACTTC,CASSSPGQTYEQYF,TRBD1,TRBV27,TRBJ2-7,NA
TGTGCCAGCGGGACTAGCGGGGTCTACAATGAGCAGTTCTTC,CASGTSGVYNEQFF,TRBD2,TRBV27,TRBJ2-1,NA
TGTGCCAGCAGTGGGAGGGGGGCTATCCCTAGCGAGCAGTACTTC,CASSGRGAIPSEQYF,NA,TRBV28,TRBJ2-7,NA